This TCR beta chain derives from a study of identical twins. The sample holds many counts of this clonotype. Its specificity is unknown. General observations from the study: For cord blood, abundant beta clonotypes had fewer insertions, unlike memory repertoires, which showed none.

TCRdb analysed the 5' RACE reads with MiXCR anew, one entry per CDR3 protein. The sample shows a few hundred thousand distinct CDR3 sequences, roughly 13% of them seen only once. All donors comprised healthy Caucasians. The data were also submitted as part of a second study, on yellow fever vaccine responses in identical twins. That paper notes: Reports say the vaccine T cell response in twins looked partly convergent and partly personalized.

The sequencing input was memory (CD45RO+) T cells sorted from blood. The TCR comes from a young woman in good health.

DNA for the CDR3: TGTGCCAGCAGTCCGGGGGGGGAGGCGTACAATGAGCAGTTCTTC. Its translation is CASSPGGEAYNEQFF. The V call is TRBV6-4, the J call TRBJ2-1; the match to TRBD2 covers 8 bases. Trimming removed 5 bases from V and 4 bases from J; junction bases left unmatched: 7. There are 15 residues in the CDR3. CDR1 and CDR2 from the germline V gene are MRHNA and SNTAGT.